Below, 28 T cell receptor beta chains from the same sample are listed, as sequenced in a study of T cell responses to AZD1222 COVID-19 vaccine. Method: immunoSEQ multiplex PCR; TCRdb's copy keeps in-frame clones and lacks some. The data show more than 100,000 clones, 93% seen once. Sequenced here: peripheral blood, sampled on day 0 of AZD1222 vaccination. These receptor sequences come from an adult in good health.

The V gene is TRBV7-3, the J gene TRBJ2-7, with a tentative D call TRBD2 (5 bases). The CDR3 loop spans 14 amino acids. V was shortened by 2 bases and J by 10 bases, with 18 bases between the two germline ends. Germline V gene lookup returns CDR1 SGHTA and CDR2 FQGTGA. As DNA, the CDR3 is TGTGCCAGCAGCTTACTTGGCGGGTCGGACCGTCAGTACTTC. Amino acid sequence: CASSLLGGSDRQYF.

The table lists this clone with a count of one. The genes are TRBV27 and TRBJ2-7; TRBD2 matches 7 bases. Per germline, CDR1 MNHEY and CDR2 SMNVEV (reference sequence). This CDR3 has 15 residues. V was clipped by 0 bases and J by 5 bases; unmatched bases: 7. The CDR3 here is CASSLSGGINNEQYF. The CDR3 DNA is TGTGCCAGCAGTTTATCGGGAGGGATTAACAACGAGCAGTACTTC.

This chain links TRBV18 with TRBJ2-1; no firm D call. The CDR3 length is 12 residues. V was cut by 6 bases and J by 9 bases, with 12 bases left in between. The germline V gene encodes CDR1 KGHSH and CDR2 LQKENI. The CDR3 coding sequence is TGTGCCAGCTCCCCTTCTTCATCTGAGCAGTTCTTC. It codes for CASSPSSSEQFF.

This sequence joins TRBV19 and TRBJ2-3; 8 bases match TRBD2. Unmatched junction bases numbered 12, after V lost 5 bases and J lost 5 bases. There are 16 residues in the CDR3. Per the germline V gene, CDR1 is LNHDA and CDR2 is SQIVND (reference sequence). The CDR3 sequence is CASSYQLAERRDTQYF. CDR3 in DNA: TGTGCCAGTAGTTACCAACTAGCGGAAAGACGAGATACGCAGTATTTT.

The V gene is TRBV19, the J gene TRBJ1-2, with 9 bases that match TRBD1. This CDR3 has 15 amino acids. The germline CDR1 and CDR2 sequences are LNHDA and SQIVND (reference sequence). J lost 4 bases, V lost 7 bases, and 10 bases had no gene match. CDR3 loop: CASNLGTGQPYGYTF. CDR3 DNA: TGTGCCAGTAACCTAGGGACAGGGCAACCCTATGGCTACACCTTC.

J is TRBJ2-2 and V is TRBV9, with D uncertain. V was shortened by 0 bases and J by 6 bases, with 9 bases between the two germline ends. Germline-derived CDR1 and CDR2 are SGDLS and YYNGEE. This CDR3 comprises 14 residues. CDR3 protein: CASSVVGRAGELFF. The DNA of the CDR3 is TGTGCCAGCAGCGTAGTGGGTCGGGCCGGGGAGCTGTTTTTT.

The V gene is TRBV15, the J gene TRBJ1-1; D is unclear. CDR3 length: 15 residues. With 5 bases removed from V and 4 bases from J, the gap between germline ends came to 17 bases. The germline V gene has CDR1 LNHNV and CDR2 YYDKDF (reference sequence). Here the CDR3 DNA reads TGTGCCACCAGCTCCCGCGTCGGAGGGATCACTGAAGCTTTCTTT. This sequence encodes CATSSRVGGITEAFF.

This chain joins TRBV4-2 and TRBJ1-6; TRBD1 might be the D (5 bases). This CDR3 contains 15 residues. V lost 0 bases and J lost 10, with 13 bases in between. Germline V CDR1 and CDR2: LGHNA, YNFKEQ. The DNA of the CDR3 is TGTGCCAGCAGCCAAGAGGGGACTCTCGTCTCACCCCTCCACTTT. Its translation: CASSQEGTLVSPLHF.

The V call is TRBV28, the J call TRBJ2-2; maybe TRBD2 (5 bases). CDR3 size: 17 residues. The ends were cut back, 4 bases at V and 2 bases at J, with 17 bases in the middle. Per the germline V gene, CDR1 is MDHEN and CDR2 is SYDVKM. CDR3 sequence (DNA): TGTGCCAGCAGTTCCGCTTTCGGGAATATAAACACCGGGGAGCTGTTTTTT. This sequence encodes CASSSAFGNINTGELFF.

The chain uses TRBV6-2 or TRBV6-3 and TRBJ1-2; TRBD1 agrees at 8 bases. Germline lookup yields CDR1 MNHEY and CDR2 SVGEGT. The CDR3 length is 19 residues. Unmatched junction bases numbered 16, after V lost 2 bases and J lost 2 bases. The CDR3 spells CASSYLLLGQGQSNYGYTF. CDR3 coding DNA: TGTGCCAGCAGTTACCTACTATTAGGACAGGGCCAGTCCAACTATGGCTACACCTTC.

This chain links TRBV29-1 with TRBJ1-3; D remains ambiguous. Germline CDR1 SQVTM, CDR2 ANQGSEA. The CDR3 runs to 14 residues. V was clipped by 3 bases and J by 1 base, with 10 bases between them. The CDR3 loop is CSVEYGLSGNTIYF. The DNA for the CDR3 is TGCAGCGTTGAGTATGGTTTATCTGGAAACACCATATATTTT.

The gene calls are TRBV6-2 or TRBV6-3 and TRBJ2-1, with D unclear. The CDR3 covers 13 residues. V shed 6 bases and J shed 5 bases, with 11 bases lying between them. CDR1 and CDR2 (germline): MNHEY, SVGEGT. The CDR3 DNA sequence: TGTGCCAGCAGCCCCCCGGTACACAATGAGCAGTTCTTC. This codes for CASSPPVHNEQFF.

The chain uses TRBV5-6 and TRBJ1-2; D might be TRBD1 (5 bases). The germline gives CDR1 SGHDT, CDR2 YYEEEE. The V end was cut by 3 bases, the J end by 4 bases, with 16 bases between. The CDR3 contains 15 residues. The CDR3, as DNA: TGTGCCAGCAGCTCTAGCCCGGGACGGAGCTATGGCTACACCTTC. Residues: CASSSSPGRSYGYTF.

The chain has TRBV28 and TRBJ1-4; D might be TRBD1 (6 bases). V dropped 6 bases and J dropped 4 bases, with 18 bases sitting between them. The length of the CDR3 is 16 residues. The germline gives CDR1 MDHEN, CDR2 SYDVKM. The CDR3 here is CASSRVGWTDNEKLFF. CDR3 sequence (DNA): TGTGCCAGCAGCCGGGTCGGCTGGACAGATAATGAAAAACTGTTTTTT.

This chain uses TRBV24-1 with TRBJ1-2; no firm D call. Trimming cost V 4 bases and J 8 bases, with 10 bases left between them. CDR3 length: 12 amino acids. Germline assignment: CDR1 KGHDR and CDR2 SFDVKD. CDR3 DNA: TGTGCCACCAGTGACCTGACTCGGGGCTACACCTTC. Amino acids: CATSDLTRGYTF.

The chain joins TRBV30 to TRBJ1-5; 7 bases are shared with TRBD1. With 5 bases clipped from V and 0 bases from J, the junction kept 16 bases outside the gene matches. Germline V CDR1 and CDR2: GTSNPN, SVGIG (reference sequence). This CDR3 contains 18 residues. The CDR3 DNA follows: TGTGCCTGGTCCCGAGGGAAGACAGGGCGGAGTAGCAATCAGCCCCAGCATTTT. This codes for CAWSRGKTGRSSNQPQHF.

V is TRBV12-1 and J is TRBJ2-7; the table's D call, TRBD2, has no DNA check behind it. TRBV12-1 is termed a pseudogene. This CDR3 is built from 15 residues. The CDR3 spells CASSPEDLPTREQYF. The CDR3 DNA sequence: TGTGCCAGCAGCCCCGAAGACCTGCCTACGAGGGAGCAGTACTTC.

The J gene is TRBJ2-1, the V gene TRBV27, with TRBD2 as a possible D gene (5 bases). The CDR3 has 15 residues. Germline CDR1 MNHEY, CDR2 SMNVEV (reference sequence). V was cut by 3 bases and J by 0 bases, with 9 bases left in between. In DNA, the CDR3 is TGTGCCAGCAGTTTCTCTGGGAGCTCCTACAATGAGCAGTTCTTC. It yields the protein CASSFSGSSYNEQFF.

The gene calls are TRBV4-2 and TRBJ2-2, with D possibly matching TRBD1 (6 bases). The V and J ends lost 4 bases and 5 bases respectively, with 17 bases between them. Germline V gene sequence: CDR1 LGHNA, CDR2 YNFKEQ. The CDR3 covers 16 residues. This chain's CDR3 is CASSPDPGDGTGELFF. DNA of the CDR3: TGTGCCAGCAGCCCAGACCCAGGGGACGGGACCGGGGAGCTGTTTTTT.

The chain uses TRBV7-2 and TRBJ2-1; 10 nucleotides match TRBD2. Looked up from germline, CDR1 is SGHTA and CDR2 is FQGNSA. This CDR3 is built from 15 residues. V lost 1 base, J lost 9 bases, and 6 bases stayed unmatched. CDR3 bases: TGTGCCAGCAGCTTAGTGGAGCGGGAGGGCCCTGAGCAGTTCTTC. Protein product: CASSLVEREGPEQFF.

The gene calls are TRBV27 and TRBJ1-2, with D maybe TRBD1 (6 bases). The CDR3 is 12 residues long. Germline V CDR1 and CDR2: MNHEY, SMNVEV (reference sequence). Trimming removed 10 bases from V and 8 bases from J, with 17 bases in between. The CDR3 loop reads CATWGAFYGYTF. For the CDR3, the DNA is TGTGCCACCTGGGGGGCGTTTTACGGCTACACCTTC.

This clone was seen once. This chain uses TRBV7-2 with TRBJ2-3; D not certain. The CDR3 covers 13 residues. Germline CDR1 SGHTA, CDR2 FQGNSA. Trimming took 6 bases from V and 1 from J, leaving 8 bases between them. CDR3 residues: CASSSFGTDTQYF. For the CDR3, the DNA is TGTGCCAGCAGTAGTTTCGGCACAGATACGCAGTATTTT.

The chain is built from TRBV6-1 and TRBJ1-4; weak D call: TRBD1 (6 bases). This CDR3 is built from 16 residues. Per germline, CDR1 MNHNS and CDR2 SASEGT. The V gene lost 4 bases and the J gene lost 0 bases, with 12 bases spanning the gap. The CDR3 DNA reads TGTGCCAGCAGTGGACAAAACAGGGCAACTAATGAAAAACTGTTTTTT. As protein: CASSGQNRATNEKLFF.

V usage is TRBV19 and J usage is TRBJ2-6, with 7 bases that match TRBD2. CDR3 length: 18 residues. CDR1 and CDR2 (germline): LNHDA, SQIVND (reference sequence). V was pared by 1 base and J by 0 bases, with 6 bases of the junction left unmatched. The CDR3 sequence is CASSIGEGRLSGANVLTF. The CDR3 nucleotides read TGTGCCAGTAGTATAGGGGAGGGGCGCCTCTCTGGGGCCAACGTCCTGACTTTC.

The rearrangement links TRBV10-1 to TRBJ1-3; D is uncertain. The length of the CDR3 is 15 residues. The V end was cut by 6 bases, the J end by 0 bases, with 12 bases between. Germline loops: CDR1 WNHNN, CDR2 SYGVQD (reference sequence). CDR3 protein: CASSPDGPSGNTIYF. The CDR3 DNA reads TGCGCCAGCAGCCCGGACGGCCCCTCTGGAAACACCATATATTTT.

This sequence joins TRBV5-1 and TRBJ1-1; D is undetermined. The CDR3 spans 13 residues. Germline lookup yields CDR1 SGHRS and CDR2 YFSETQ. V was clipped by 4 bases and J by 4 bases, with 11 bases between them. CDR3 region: CASSERIGTEAFF. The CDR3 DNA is TGCGCCAGCAGCGAACGAATCGGCACTGAAGCTTTCTTT. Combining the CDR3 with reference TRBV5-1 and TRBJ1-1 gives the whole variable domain KAGVTQTPRYLIKTRGQQVTLSCSPISGHRSVSWYQQTPGQGLQFLFEYFSETQRNKGNFPGRFSGRQFSNSRSEMNVSTLELGDSALYLCASSERIGTEAFFGQGTRLTVV.

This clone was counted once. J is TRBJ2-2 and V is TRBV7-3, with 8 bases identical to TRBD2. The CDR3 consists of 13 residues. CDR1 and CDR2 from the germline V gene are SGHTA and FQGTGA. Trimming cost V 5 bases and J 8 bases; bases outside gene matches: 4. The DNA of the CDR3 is TGTGCCAGCAGCCTAGGACTAGCAGGGGAGCTGTTTTTT. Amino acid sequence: CASSLGLAGELFF.

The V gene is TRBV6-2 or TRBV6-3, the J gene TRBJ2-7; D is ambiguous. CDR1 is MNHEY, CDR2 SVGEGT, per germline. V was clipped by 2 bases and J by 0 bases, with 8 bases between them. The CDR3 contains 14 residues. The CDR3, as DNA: TGTGCCAGCAGTTACGGCCTCCACTCCTACGAGCAGTACTTC. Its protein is CASSYGLHSYEQYF.